Detailed here is one T cell receptor beta chain. Its antigen is still unknown. These data belong to a study of T-cell memory formation after mild COVID-19. Overall study context: TCR clustering was largely donor specific. Study-level results: Prior to infection, memory already included some responding clones, suggesting cross-reactive memory joined. Confirmation was lacking for SARS-CoV-2 specificity of second-wave clones that peaked on day 37.

The V gene lost 5 bases and the J gene lost 4 bases, with 17 bases spanning the gap. From germline, CDR1 is LNHDA and CDR2 SQIVND (reference sequence). This CDR3 spans 16 amino acids. TCRdb called the 5' RACE reads again in MiXCR, with one record for every CDR3 protein. The sample records 250,000 or so distinct CDR3 sequences, roughly a tenth being singletons. The origin of this receptor is a man between 18 and 29 years old who had mild COVID-19 (a few samples of this study predate the infection). Cell type and time point are not known. Source material: PBMCs or a T cell subset sorted from them (not recorded which). The chain uses TRBV19 and TRBJ2-2, with D possibly being TRBD2 (6 bases). The CDR3 loop reads CASSGRWQGGTGELFF. CDR3 sequence (DNA): TGTGCCAGTAGTGGGCGTTGGCAGGGAGGCACCGGGGAGCTGTTTTTT.